A single TCR beta chain is shown here with its context. The table lists this clonotype with a count of one. The antigen it binds to is not known. Per-base quality was not reported, and no clone a single base away is much larger than it. One read alone provides weak support. Including cysteine and phenylalanine, the CDR3 has 13 amino acids. Only CDR3 DNA remains: 39 bases, in frame from the first base. Based on the germline V gene (reference sequence), the CDR1 and CDR2 sequences are DFQATT and SNEGSKA. V was cut back by 1 base and J by 4 bases, leaving a gap of 8 bases between them. In the paper's terms, the treatment or condition label means: allogeneic hematopoietic cell transplantation with graft depleted of TCRalphabeta T cells and CD19 B cells. TCRalphabeta/CD19-depleted allogeneic hematopoietic cell grafts were given to the transplant recipients, all of whom were children. Libraries were made using PCR. TCRdb names Illumina HiSeq 2500 as the instrument used. Molecular barcoding was employed in the preparation of TCR libraries, with unique molecular identifiers being used to normalize TCRbeta repertoire quantification. In TCRdb, the public reads were trimmed at Q25 with fastp and aligned with MiXCR, with productive beta chains retained. When rows share a CDR3 protein, they turn into one entry using the most common DNA and genes. This sample gives a few hundred thousand distinct CDR3 sequences in total; around 15% of them show up just once. Approximately 28% of the sample is held by the ten biggest clonotypes.

This sample stems from a study of T-cell reconstitution after alpha-beta-depleted transplantation in children (dated by TCRdb to 2016 to 2017). For the wider study: The study quantitatively tracked T-cell immune reconstitution after TCRalphabeta/CD19-depleted allogeneic hematopoietic cell transplantation in children using TCR repertoire profiling.

Overall results and qualifications from the work: The high TCRbeta diversity at day 60 in some patients was ascribed to recipient T cells and intrathymic progenitors that had survived conditioning. The apparently early recovery of alphabetaT-cell counts about two months after transplant reportedly depended on only several hundred rapidly expanded clones that came from non-depleted graft cells. Over subsequent months, a decline in hyperexpanded clone frequencies was noted, and after one year, T-cell counts and TCRbeta diversity were mostly ascribed to newly produced T cells.

This material consisted of PBMCs, mostly from graft donor cells, taken 360 days after TCRalphabeta/CD19-depleted stem cell transplant. The clonotype originates from a boy under two years old who had a stem cell transplant for Wiskott-Aldrich syndrome, so the T cells may come from the graft donor. The rearranged segments are TRBV20-1 and TRBJ1-5; TRBD1 is a possible D gene, resting on 6 matching bases. The bases are TGCAGTGCTAGAGGACAGGTAAATCAGCCCCAGCATTTT. Its coded protein is CSARGQVNQPQHF.